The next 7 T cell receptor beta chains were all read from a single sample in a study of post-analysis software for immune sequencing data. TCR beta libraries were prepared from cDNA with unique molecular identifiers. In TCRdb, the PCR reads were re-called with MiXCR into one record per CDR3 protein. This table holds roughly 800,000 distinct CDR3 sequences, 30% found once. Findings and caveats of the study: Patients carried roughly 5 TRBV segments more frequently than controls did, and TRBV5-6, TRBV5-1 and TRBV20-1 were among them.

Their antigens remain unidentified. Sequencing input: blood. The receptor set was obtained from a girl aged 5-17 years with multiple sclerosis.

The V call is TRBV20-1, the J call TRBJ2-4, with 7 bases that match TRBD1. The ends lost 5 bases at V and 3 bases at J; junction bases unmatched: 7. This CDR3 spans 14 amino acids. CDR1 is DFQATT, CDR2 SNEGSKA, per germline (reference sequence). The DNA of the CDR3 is TGCAGTGCTGACCCCTGGACAGGCAAAAACATTCAGTACTTC. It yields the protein CSADPWTGKNIQYF.

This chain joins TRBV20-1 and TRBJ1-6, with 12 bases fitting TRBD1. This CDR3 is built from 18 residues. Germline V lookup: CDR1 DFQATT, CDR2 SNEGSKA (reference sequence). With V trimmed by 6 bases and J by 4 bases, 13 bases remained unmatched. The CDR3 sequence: CSARPGQGAAGYNSPLHF. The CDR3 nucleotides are TGCAGTGCACGCCCGGGACAGGGGGCGGCAGGTTATAATTCACCCCTCCACTTT.

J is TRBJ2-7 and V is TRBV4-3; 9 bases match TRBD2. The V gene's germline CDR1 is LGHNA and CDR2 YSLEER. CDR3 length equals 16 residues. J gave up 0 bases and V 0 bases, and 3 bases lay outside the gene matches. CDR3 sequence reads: CASSQDSGGSSYEQYF. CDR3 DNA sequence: TGCGCCAGCAGCCAAGACAGCGGGGGGAGCTCCTACGAGCAGTACTTC.

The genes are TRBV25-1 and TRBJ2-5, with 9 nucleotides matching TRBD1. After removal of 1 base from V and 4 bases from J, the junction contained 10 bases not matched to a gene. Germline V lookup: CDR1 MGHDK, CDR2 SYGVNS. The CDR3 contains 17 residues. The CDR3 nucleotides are TGTGCCAGCAGTGAATTGGTACCGGGACAGGGCGGAGAGACCCAGTACTTC. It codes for CASSELVPGQGGETQYF.

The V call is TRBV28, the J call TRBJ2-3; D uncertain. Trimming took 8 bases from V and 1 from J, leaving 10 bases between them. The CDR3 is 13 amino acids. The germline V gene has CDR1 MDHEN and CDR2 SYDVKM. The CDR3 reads CASGRRGTDTQYF. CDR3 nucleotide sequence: TGTGCCAGCGGACGGCGAGGCACAGATACGCAGTATTTT.

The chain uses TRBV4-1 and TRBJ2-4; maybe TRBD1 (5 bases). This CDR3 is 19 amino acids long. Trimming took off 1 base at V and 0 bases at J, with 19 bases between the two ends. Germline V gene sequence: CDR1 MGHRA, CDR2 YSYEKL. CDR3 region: CASSQVPLTDPLAKNIQYF. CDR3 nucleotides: TGCGCCAGCAGCCAAGTTCCTTTGACAGACCCTCTAGCCAAAAACATTCAGTACTTC.

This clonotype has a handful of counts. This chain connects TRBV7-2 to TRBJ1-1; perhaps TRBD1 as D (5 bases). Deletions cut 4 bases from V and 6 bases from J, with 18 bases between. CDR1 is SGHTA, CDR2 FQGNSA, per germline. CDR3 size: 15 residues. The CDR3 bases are TGTGCCAGCAGCTCCTTTGGGGGGGGAGGAGCTGAAGCTTTCTTT. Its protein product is CASSSFGGGGAEAFF.